Listed below are T cell receptor beta chains from one sample, sequenced in a study of T cell responses to AZD1222 COVID-19 vaccine. Profiling relied on immunoSEQ multiplex PCR, and the TCRdb table lists in-frame clones only, not all of them. Seen here are some 130,000 clones, approximately 85% observed once, and the top ten hold around 8%. This material consisted of peripheral blood, taken on day 0 of AZD1222 vaccination. All receptors derive from an adult in good health. Both conserved end residues are part of each CDR3. A D gene is named only where the DNA matches it firmly. Size is stated for part of the rows, as once, few or many counts, or as a class when the clone is expanded.

j_gene: TRBJ2-2; v_gene: TRBV19; len: 15; d_gene: NA; abundance: few; CDR3nt: TGTGCCAGTAGTGGTGGGCTGGACAACACCGGGGAGCTGTTTTTT; CDR3aa: CASSGGLDNTGELFF
j_gene: TRBJ1-4; v_gene: TRBV21-1; len: 17; d_gene: NA; abundance: NA; CDR3nt: TGTGCCAGCAGCAAAATGGGACAGGGGGAGGCTAATGAAAAACTGTTTTTT; CDR3aa: CASSKMGQGEANEKLFF
j_gene: TRBJ1-2; v_gene: TRBV6-6; len: 15; d_gene: TRBD1; abundance: once; CDR3nt: TGTGCCAGCAGTTGGGTATCAACAGGGGACTATGGCTACACCTTC; CDR3aa: CASSWVSTGDYGYTF
j_gene: TRBJ2-4; v_gene: TRBV18; len: 19; d_gene: TRBD2; abundance: NA; CDR3nt: TGTGCCAGCTCACCGCTTGGCCTAGCGGGATGGGGCGCCGGGAACATTCAGTACTTC; CDR3aa: CASSPLGLAGWGAGNIQYF
j_gene: TRBJ1-5; v_gene: TRBV6-6; len: 15; d_gene: NA; abundance: once; CDR3nt: TGTGCCAGCAGCCTCATGGTGGAGTACAATCAGCCCCAGCATTTT; CDR3aa: CASSLMVEYNQPQHF
j_gene: TRBJ2-4; v_gene: TRBV10-1; len: 16; d_gene: TRBD1; abundance: NA; CDR3nt: TGCGCCAGCAGCCCGGGACAGGGACAGGCCAAAAACATTCAGTACTTC; CDR3aa: CASSPGQGQAKNIQYF
j_gene: TRBJ1-1; v_gene: TRBV30; len: 12; d_gene: TRBD1; abundance: NA; CDR3nt: TGTGCCTGGAGGGGGGACAGGGGCTCTGCTTTCTTT; CDR3aa: CAWRGDRGSAFF
j_gene: TRBJ2-3; v_gene: TRBV5-1; len: 14; d_gene: TRBD1; abundance: NA; CDR3nt: TGCGCCAGCAGCGCCGGGACAGGGCCAGATACGCAGTATTTT; CDR3aa: CASSAGTGPDTQYF
j_gene: TRBJ2-5; v_gene: TRBV18; len: 13; d_gene: TRBD1; abundance: NA; CDR3nt: TGTGCCAGCTCGGCAGGGACAGCAGAGACCCAGTACTTC; CDR3aa: CASSAGTAETQYF
j_gene: TRBJ2-5; v_gene: TRBV6-5; len: 14; d_gene: TRBD2; abundance: NA; CDR3nt: TGTGCCAGCAGACTGAGCGGGAGCCAAGAGACCCAGTACTTC; CDR3aa: CASRLSGSQETQYF
j_gene: TRBJ1-2; v_gene: TRBV5-1; len: 17; d_gene: NA; abundance: NA; CDR3nt: TGCGCCAGCAGCTTGTTATCGCTTCAGGGCCTTAACTATGGCTACACCTTC; CDR3aa: CASSLLSLQGLNYGYTF
j_gene: TRBJ1-5; v_gene: TRBV28; len: 14; d_gene: NA; abundance: NA; CDR3nt: TGTGCCAGCACCCCGCGGGACAGCAATCAGCCCCAGCATTTT; CDR3aa: CASTPRDSNQPQHF
j_gene: TRBJ1-2; v_gene: TRBV30; len: 15; d_gene: NA; abundance: NA; CDR3nt: TGTGCCTGGAGTGTACCCCCGGGGGCCAACTATGGCTACACCTTC; CDR3aa: CAWSVPPGANYGYTF
j_gene: TRBJ1-1; v_gene: TRBV27; len: 13; d_gene: NA; abundance: NA; CDR3nt: TGTGCCAGCAGTTTAGTCAGGGACACTGAAGCTTTCTTT; CDR3aa: CASSLVRDTEAFF
j_gene: TRBJ2-5; v_gene: TRBV27; len: 16; d_gene: NA; abundance: NA; CDR3nt: TGTGCCGGGGGACGGGAGCGGGCCCCCCGGGGGGAGACCCAGTACTTC; CDR3aa: CAGGRERAPRGETQYF
j_gene: TRBJ1-6; v_gene: TRBV28; len: 17; d_gene: TRBD1; abundance: NA; CDR3nt: TGTGCCAGCAGTTCCATTCCCGGACAGGGGAGTAATTCACCCCTCCACTTT; CDR3aa: CASSSIPGQGSNSPLHF
j_gene: TRBJ1-1; v_gene: TRBV29-1; len: 12; d_gene: NA; abundance: NA; CDR3nt: TGCAGCGTTCTCCCGGGTAACACTGAAGCTTTCTTT; CDR3aa: CSVLPGNTEAFF
j_gene: TRBJ2-7; v_gene: TRBV7-9; len: 16; d_gene: NA; abundance: NA; CDR3nt: TGTGCCAGCAGCTTAATGGGAGGAACCGGCTCCTACGAGCAGTACTTC; CDR3aa: CASSLMGGTGSYEQYF
j_gene: TRBJ1-2; v_gene: TRBV10-3; len: 11; d_gene: NA; abundance: NA; CDR3nt: TGTGCCATCAGTGAAGTGGGTGGCTACACCTTC; CDR3aa: CAISEVGGYTF
j_gene: TRBJ1-1; v_gene: TRBV19; len: 15; d_gene: TRBD1; abundance: NA; CDR3nt: TGTGCCAGTAGGAAGGACAGGGTCTTGAGCACTGAAGCTTTCTTT; CDR3aa: CASRKDRVLSTEAFF
j_gene: TRBJ1-1; v_gene: TRBV18; len: 18; d_gene: TRBD1; abundance: NA; CDR3nt: TGTGCCAGCTCACCACCGAAAGGGACAGGGGTAAATGTCACTGAAGCTTTCTTT; CDR3aa: CASSPPKGTGVNVTEAFF
j_gene: TRBJ2-3; v_gene: TRBV4-2; len: 16; d_gene: NA; abundance: NA; CDR3nt: TGTGCCAGCAGCCAAGTCCCAGTGACTAGCACAGATACGCAGTATTTT; CDR3aa: CASSQVPVTSTDTQYF
j_gene: TRBJ1-6; v_gene: TRBV4-1; len: 12; d_gene: NA; abundance: NA; CDR3nt: TGCGCCAGCAGCCAGGGGGTTTCACCCCTCCACTTT; CDR3aa: CASSQGVSPLHF
j_gene: TRBJ2-3; v_gene: TRBV2; len: 16; d_gene: TRBD2; abundance: few; CDR3nt: TGTGCCAGCAGCGCCCGGACTAGCGGGGGGACAGATACGCAGTATTTT; CDR3aa: CASSARTSGGTDTQYF
j_gene: TRBJ1-1; v_gene: TRBV11-1; len: 12; d_gene: NA; abundance: NA; CDR3nt: TGTGCCAGCAGCTTTACAGGGACCGAAGCTTTCTTT; CDR3aa: CASSFTGTEAFF
j_gene: TRBJ1-5; v_gene: TRBV19; len: 15; d_gene: NA; abundance: NA; CDR3nt: TGTGCCAGTAGTATGGAAGGCGTTAGCAATCAGCCCCAGCATTTT; CDR3aa: CASSMEGVSNQPQHF
j_gene: TRBJ1-4; v_gene: TRBV15; len: 13; d_gene: NA; abundance: NA; CDR3nt: TGTGCCACCAGCGTTCCCAGGGTTGAAAAACTGTTTTTT; CDR3aa: CATSVPRVEKLFF
j_gene: TRBJ2-7; v_gene: TRBV11-2; len: 14; d_gene: NA; abundance: few; CDR3nt: TGTGCCAGCACCCCCGGAACCTCCTCCTACGAGCAGTACTTC; CDR3aa: CASTPGTSSYEQYF
j_gene: TRBJ2-1; v_gene: TRBV10-3; len: 15; d_gene: TRBD2; abundance: NA; CDR3nt: TGTGCCATCAGTGGTAGCGGGAGGGCGAACAATGAGCAGTTCTTC; CDR3aa: CAISGSGRANNEQFF
j_gene: TRBJ1-5; v_gene: TRBV6-5; len: 15; d_gene: NA; abundance: NA; CDR3nt: TGTGCCAGCAGAAAAGGATCGGGGGCAAATCAGCCCCAGCATTTT; CDR3aa: CASRKGSGANQPQHF
j_gene: TRBJ2-1; v_gene: TRBV19; len: 13; d_gene: NA; abundance: NA; CDR3nt: TGTGCCAGTAGTCGGGGTTTCTACAATGAGCAGTTCTTC; CDR3aa: CASSRGFYNEQFF
j_gene: TRBJ2-2; v_gene: TRBV9; len: 15; d_gene: NA; abundance: NA; CDR3nt: TGTGCCAGCAGCCGGAGCGGGTCGAACACCGGGGAGCTGTTTTTT; CDR3aa: CASSRSGSNTGELFF
j_gene: TRBJ1-2; v_gene: TRBV5-4; len: 12; d_gene: NA; abundance: NA; CDR3nt: TGTGCCAGCAGCTTGGATACCGATGGCTACACCTTC; CDR3aa: CASSLDTDGYTF
j_gene: TRBJ1-2; v_gene: TRBV27; len: 15; d_gene: TRBD1; abundance: NA; CDR3nt: TGTGCCAGCACCCTCAGCGGTGGGACAGGGGGCCGCCCGACCTTC; CDR3aa: CASTLSGGTGGRPTF
j_gene: TRBJ1-2; v_gene: TRBV6-5; len: 14; d_gene: TRBD1; abundance: NA; CDR3nt: TGTGCCAGCACCATAGGACAGGGGAGCTATGGCTACACCTTC; CDR3aa: CASTIGQGSYGYTF
j_gene: TRBJ1-5; v_gene: TRBV5-4; len: 12; d_gene: NA; abundance: NA; CDR3nt: TGTGCCAGCAGCTTGGATAGTCAGCCCCAGCATTTT; CDR3aa: CASSLDSQPQHF
j_gene: TRBJ1-2; v_gene: TRBV29-1; len: 12; d_gene: NA; abundance: NA; CDR3nt: TGCAGCGTTCCTCAAGGGGCGAATGGCTACACCTTC; CDR3aa: CSVPQGANGYTF
j_gene: TRBJ1-1; v_gene: TRBV25-1; len: 14; d_gene: NA; abundance: NA; CDR3nt: TGTGCCAGCACCGAAGGGGGTTGGGGTACTGAAGCTTTCTTT; CDR3aa: CASTEGGWGTEAFF
j_gene: TRBJ2-1; v_gene: TRBV11-3; len: 11; d_gene: NA; abundance: NA; CDR3nt: TGTGCCAGCAGCTTAGGCAATGAGCAGTTCTTC; CDR3aa: CASSLGNEQFF
j_gene: TRBJ1-6; v_gene: TRBV7-9; len: 18; d_gene: NA; abundance: NA; CDR3nt: TGTGCCAGCAGCTTAAGGACAGCCTCAGCCTCCTATAATTCACCCCTCCACTTT; CDR3aa: CASSLRTASASYNSPLHF
j_gene: TRBJ2-7; v_gene: TRBV28; len: 14; d_gene: NA; abundance: NA; CDR3nt: TGTGCCAGCAGTTTATACGGGGGCTCCTACGAGCAGTACTTC; CDR3aa: CASSLYGGSYEQYF
j_gene: TRBJ2-1; v_gene: TRBV5-6; len: 14; d_gene: NA; abundance: NA; CDR3nt: TGTGCCAGCAGACTTAGCGGCTCCTACAATGAGCAGTTCTTC; CDR3aa: CASRLSGSYNEQFF
j_gene: TRBJ1-4; v_gene: TRBV5-1; len: 16; d_gene: TRBD1; abundance: NA; CDR3nt: TGCGCCAGCAGCTTCATTTCCGGGACAGGGACCGAAAAACTGTTTTTT; CDR3aa: CASSFISGTGTEKLFF
j_gene: TRBJ1-6; v_gene: TRBV5-4; len: 18; d_gene: NA; abundance: once; CDR3nt: TGTGCCAGCAGTCCCCCCTTCCCTAGGGTCGGCGACAATTCACCCCTCCACTTT; CDR3aa: CASSPPFPRVGDNSPLHF
j_gene: TRBJ1-2; v_gene: TRBV11-3; len: 13; d_gene: TRBD1; abundance: NA; CDR3nt: TGTGCCAGCAGCTCCGGGACAGGGGATGGCTACACCTTC; CDR3aa: CASSSGTGDGYTF